This passage covers 18 T cell receptor beta chains from one sample sequenced in a study of response to subunit inactivated influenza vaccine. TCRdb reanalysed the RT-PCR reads using MiXCR and keeps one entry per CDR3 protein. This sample has around 600,000 distinct CDR3 sequences, with about 11% found just once. The data were also submitted as part of a second study, on T cells expressing NK-cell markers. Per that study: As the method of synthesis, 5'RACE template switching with UMIs yielded TCR beta cDNA.

Sequencing used PBMCs from blood, obtained on the day of vaccination. These receptors all stem from a man aged 50-59 years who received an inactivated influenza vaccine.

V and J are TRBV10-2 and TRBJ2-7, with TRBD2 as a possible D gene (6 bases). Germline loops: CDR1 WSHSY, CDR2 SAAADI. The V end was cut by 8 bases, the J end by 2 bases, with 13 bases between. This CDR3 comprises 13 residues. The CDR3 loop reads CASARGPTYEQYF. The CDR3 nucleotides read TGCGCCAGCGCGCGGGGTCCGACCTACGAGCAGTACTTC.

V and J are TRBV7-3 and TRBJ1-5; D may be TRBD1 (5 bases). Germline V lookup: CDR1 SGHTA, CDR2 FQGTGA. The ends were cut back, 5 bases at V and 0 bases at J, with 11 bases in the middle. There are 15 residues in the CDR3. CDR3 loop: CASSIQEYSNQPQHF. CDR3 sequence (DNA): TGTGCCAGCAGCATACAGGAATATAGCAATCAGCCCCAGCATTTT.

The genes are TRBV29-1 and TRBJ1-1; D gene ambiguous. Germline V gene data show CDR1 as SQVTM and CDR2 as ANQGSEA. The V end was cut by 3 bases, the J end by 5 bases, with 16 bases between. The CDR3 consists of 14 residues. The CDR3 loop is CSVDVEGRRTEAFF. The CDR3 DNA reads TGCAGCGTTGATGTTGAAGGCCGGAGGACTGAAGCTTTCTTT. Full variable domain (outside the CDR3, taken from reference TRBV29-1 and TRBJ1-1): SAVISQKPSRDICQRGTSLTIQCQVDSQVTMMFWYRQQPGQSLTLIATANQGSEATYESGFVIDKFPISRPNLTFSTLTVSNMSPEDSSIYLCSVDVEGRRTEAFFGQGTRLTVV.

The chain recombines TRBV5-1 with TRBJ2-3, with D maybe TRBD2 (6 bases). The CDR3 has 14 amino acids. Trimming took 2 bases from V and 5 from J, leaving 12 bases between them. Germline assignment: CDR1 SGHRS and CDR2 YFSETQ. As DNA, the CDR3 is TGCGCCAGCAGCTTAGCTAGCGTAAAAGATACGCAGTATTTT. Its protein product is CASSLASVKDTQYF.

This clonotype was observed many times. This chain links TRBV15 with TRBJ2-2; no clear D. CDR1 is LNHNV and CDR2 is YYDKDF in the germline V gene (reference sequence). The CDR3 runs 13 residues. V was clipped by 8 bases and J by 2 bases, with 9 bases between them. CDR3 region: CATSAANTGELFF. In DNA form, the CDR3 reads TGTGCCACCTCGGCAGCAAACACCGGGGAGCTGTTTTTT.

The chain is built from TRBV14 and TRBJ2-2; 9 bases match TRBD2. The CDR3 is 14 residues long. Germline V gene lookup returns CDR1 SGHDN and CDR2 FVKESK. The ends lost 2 bases at V and 7 bases at J; junction bases unmatched: 2. The CDR3 DNA reads TGTGCCAGCAGCCAATTAGCGGGGGACGGGGAGCTGTTTTTT. This translates into CASSQLAGDGELFF.

In its sample, this clonotype was seen a few times. V and J are TRBV6-2 or TRBV6-3 and TRBJ1-1, with 7 positions matching TRBD1. In germline, CDR1 is MNHEY, CDR2 SVGEGT. The CDR3 is made up of 15 amino acids. J lost 5 bases, V lost 7 bases, and 13 bases had no gene match. Written as DNA, the CDR3 is TGTGCCAGCAATTCTTTCCAACAGGGGAGGACTGAAGCTTTCTTT. Its translation: CASNSFQQGRTEAFF.

The V call is TRBV29-1, the J call TRBJ2-3, with TRBD2 matching over 8 bases. Germline assignment: CDR1 SQVTM and CDR2 ANQGSEA. CDR3 size: 15 residues. The V and J ends lost 3 bases and 11 bases, in that order; junction bases with no gene match: 16. The CDR3 loop reads CSVDREYSGGRRQYF. CDR3 DNA sequence: TGCAGCGTTGACAGGGAGTACAGCGGGGGCCGGAGGCAGTATTTT.

This clonotype has more than one count but fewer than ten. The rearrangement uses TRBV28 and TRBJ2-7; D not certain. Germline-derived CDR1 and CDR2 are MDHEN and SYDVKM. This CDR3 has 15 amino acids. Trimming took 3 bases from V and 2 from J, leaving 14 bases between them. Here the CDR3 DNA reads TGTGCCAGCAGTTTTCGTTCGATGTCCCCCTACGAGCAGTACTTC. Its translation is CASSFRSMSPYEQYF.

This clonotype was detected only a few times. J is TRBJ2-1 and V is TRBV14; the D is unclear. V shed 0 bases and J shed 3 bases, with 12 bases lying between them. Germline lookup yields CDR1 SGHDN and CDR2 FVKESK. The CDR3 sequence is 16 residues long. The CDR3 reads CASSQEGRFYYNEQFF. The CDR3 coding sequence is TGTGCCAGCAGCCAAGAAGGCAGGTTCTACTACAATGAGCAGTTCTTC.

This chain joins TRBV18 and TRBJ1-1; D may be TRBD1 (5 bases). The CDR3 is made up of 15 amino acids. Germline V gene sequence: CDR1 KGHSH, CDR2 LQKENI. The V end was cut by 2 bases, the J end by 4 bases, with 14 bases between. The CDR3 nucleotides read TGTGCCAGCTCACCATCGGTAGGGGCGGCCACTGAAGCTTTCTTT. It yields the protein CASSPSVGAATEAFF.

Concerning this clonotype itself: The junction and the germline gene differ at one end; a read error may be behind it. V and J are TRBV12-3 or TRBV12-4 and TRBJ1-5; 9 bases agree with TRBD1. This CDR3 contains 14 residues. This chain's CDR3 is CVSRRTGVNQPQHF. CDR3 in DNA: TGTGTCAGCAGACGGACAGGGGTAAATCAGCCCCAGCATTTT.

This chain joins TRBV27 and TRBJ1-5; the D is unclear. The germline V and J ends were trimmed by 4 bases and 7 bases, with 11 bases remaining between them. CDR1 is MNHEY and CDR2 is SMNVEV in the germline V gene (reference sequence). The CDR3 spans 13 residues. This CDR3 is CASSSEGRQPQHF. The CDR3 nucleotides are TGTGCCAGCAGTTCAGAGGGCCGACAGCCCCAGCATTTT.

This chain connects TRBV5-1 to TRBJ1-1; maybe TRBD1 (5 bases). The germline V and J ends were trimmed by 5 bases and 3 bases, with 11 bases remaining between them. The CDR3 loop spans 13 amino acids. The germline V gene encodes CDR1 SGHRS and CDR2 YFSETQ. As DNA, the CDR3 is TGCGCCAGCAGGTCCAGGGAAGACACTGAAGCTTTCTTT. This gives the protein CASRSREDTEAFF.

This clonotype was picked up a small number of times. The V gene is TRBV5-1, the J gene TRBJ2-7; D is possibly TRBD2 (5 bases). V gave up 4 bases and J gave up 2 bases, with 16 bases separating them. Germline V gene lookup returns CDR1 SGHRS and CDR2 YFSETQ. CDR3 length: 15 residues. The chain's CDR3 is CASSPTSGITYEQYF. CDR3 DNA sequence: TGCGCCAGCAGCCCAACCTCCGGGATTACCTACGAGCAGTACTTC.

There are a few counts of this clonotype. The chain carries TRBV29-1 and TRBJ2-1; D might be TRBD1 (6 bases). This CDR3 spans 11 amino acids. The germline CDR1 and CDR2 sequences are SQVTM and ANQGSEA. Trimming shortened V by 6 bases and J by 6 bases, and 9 bases separated the two germline ends. The CDR3 sequence: CSVGHSNEQFF. CDR3 sequence (DNA): TGCAGCGTGGGACACTCCAATGAGCAGTTCTTC.

This clonotype came up a few times. CDR3 in amino acids: CASGRQPNTGELFF. CDR3 nucleotide sequence: TGTGCCAGCGGGCGACAGCCGAACACCGGGGAGCTGTTTTTT. V and J are TRBV7-9 and TRBJ2-2, with D perhaps matching TRBD1 (5 bases). The germline V gene has CDR1 SEHNR and CDR2 FQNEAQ (reference sequence). The CDR3 has 14 residues. Trimming cost V 8 bases and J 0 bases, with 10 bases left between them.

CDR3 DNA sequence: TGTGCCAGCAGCCCCGTTCAGGGGCGCTATGGCTACACCTTC. Translation gives CASSPVQGRYGYTF. The V call is TRBV7-2, the J call TRBJ1-2; D is possibly TRBD1 (6 bases). The CDR3 is made up of 14 amino acids. Trimming removed 5 bases from V and 4 bases from J, with 14 bases in between. Germline CDR1 reads SGHTA; CDR2 reads FQGNSA.